A single sample gave rise to the 10 T cell receptor beta chains below, sequenced in a study of a mutant IDH1 vaccine in newly diagnosed glioma. Regarding time point: week 11, during vaccination. It was 300 ug of mutant IDH1 20-mer peptide that made up each vaccine dose, given with topical imiquimod. Method: immunoSEQ multiplex PCR; TCRdb's copy keeps in-frame clones and lacks some. Among 100,000 to 150,000 clones, just under 80% were seen once, and the ten largest hold about 5.5%. Their cognate antigens are unknown. The source was PBMCs, collected from a glioma patient whose treatment included an IDH1 peptide vaccine. The source of these receptors is a man aged 40-49 years with glioma.

In nucleotides, the CDR3 is TGTGCCACCAGCAGAGATATCGGACAGGCTGGAGGGTATAGCAATCAGCCCCAGCATTTT. It yields the protein CATSRDIGQAGGYSNQPQHF. The chain is built from TRBV15 and TRBJ1-5; 7 bases match TRBD1. The V gene end was trimmed by 0 bases and the J gene end by 0 bases; junction bases not matched to a gene: 14. CDR3 length: 20 amino acids. The germline CDR1 and CDR2 sequences are LNHNV and YYDKDF (reference sequence).

The chain has TRBV5-6 and TRBJ2-5, with 8 bases identical to TRBD1. Germline loops: CDR1 SGHDT, CDR2 YYEEEE. This CDR3 is 15 amino acids long. V trimming: 0 bases; J trimming: 5 bases; junction bases outside the gene matches: 6. CDR3 protein: CASSLDGQGDETQYF. Written as DNA, the CDR3 is TGTGCCAGCAGCTTGGATGGACAGGGTGACGAGACCCAGTACTTC. The complete variable domain, with remaining parts taken from reference TRBV5-6 and TRBJ2-5, reads DAGVTQSPTHLIKTRGQQVTLRCSPKSGHDTVSWYQQALGQGPQFIFQYYEEEERQRGNFPDRFSGHQFPNYSSELNVNALLLGDSALYLCASSLDGQGDETQYFGPGTRLLVL.

The chain carries TRBV7-9 and TRBJ2-2; no clear D. Germline CDR1 reads SEHNR; CDR2 reads FQNEAQ (reference sequence). Trimming pared 1 base from V and 6 bases from J, leaving 6 bases between. The CDR3 runs to 13 residues. The CDR3 region is CASSLDWSGELFF. The CDR3 DNA sequence: TGTGCCAGCAGCTTAGACTGGTCCGGGGAGCTGTTTTTT.

The chain links TRBV9 to TRBJ2-3; 12 nucleotides agree with TRBD2. V trimming: 3 bases; J trimming: 0 bases; junction bases outside the gene matches: 8. The CDR3 contains 18 residues. In germline, CDR1 is SGDLS, CDR2 YYNGEE. CDR3 in DNA: TGTGCCAGCAGCGGCTCTAGCGGGAGGGTTTTAAGCACAGATACGCAGTATTTT. Its translation is CASSGSSGRVLSTDTQYF.

The chain employs TRBV7-2 and TRBJ2-5; TRBD2 matches at 14 bases. Germline V CDR1 and CDR2: SGHTA, FQGNSA. V dropped 6 bases and J dropped 5; count of bases not matched to a gene: 8. This CDR3 is 16 amino acids long. This chain's CDR3 is CASRRLAGGPRETQYF. The DNA of the CDR3 is TGTGCCAGCAGGCGACTAGCGGGAGGGCCAAGGGAGACCCAGTACTTC.

The gene calls are TRBV15 and TRBJ1-5, with 7 bases identical to TRBD1. CDR3 size: 17 residues. Trimming at V came to 2 bases and at J to 2 bases, leaving 9 bases not matched to a gene. Germline V gene sequence: CDR1 LNHNV, CDR2 YYDKDF (reference sequence). The CDR3 sequence: CATSRPRGNLGNQPQHF. CDR3 nucleotide sequence: TGTGCCACCAGCAGACCCAGGGGGAATCTCGGCAATCAGCCCCAGCATTTT.

The V call is TRBV6-5, the J call TRBJ1-1; 8 nucleotides match TRBD1. V trimming: 5 bases; J trimming: 0 bases; junction bases outside the gene matches: 2. CDR1 MNHEY and CDR2 SVGAGI come from the germline V gene. The CDR3 totals 14 residues. DNA of the CDR3: TGTGCCAGCAGTACAGGGGGGATGAACACTGAAGCTTTCTTT. As protein: CASSTGGMNTEAFF.

J is TRBJ1-2 and V is TRBV2; the D gene is possibly TRBD1 (5 bases). The CDR3 runs to 13 residues. Per the germline V gene, CDR1 is SNHLY and CDR2 is FYNNEI. Trimming pared 4 bases from V and 4 bases from J, leaving 10 bases between. The CDR3 sequence: CASSGVQGYGYTF. The CDR3 DNA sequence: TGTGCCAGCAGTGGTGTCCAGGGCTATGGCTACACCTTC.

This chain joins TRBV10-3 and TRBJ2-5, with TRBD2 as a possible D gene (5 bases). The J call is uncertain, as TRBJ2-7 better fits the DNA end. From germline, CDR1 is ENHRY and CDR2 SYGVKD. This CDR3 has 12 amino acids. The CDR3: CAIRGPAPEQYF. The CDR3 DNA follows: TGTGCCATCCGGGGTCCCGCGCCCGAGCAGTACTTC.

The gene calls are TRBV30 and TRBJ1-1; D is ambiguous. The germline V gene has CDR1 GTSNPN and CDR2 SVGIG (reference sequence). V shed 0 bases and J shed 5 bases, with 10 bases lying between them. The CDR3 has 13 residues. The CDR3: CAWSVGGGTEAFF. The CDR3 DNA sequence: TGTGCCTGGAGTGTTGGAGGAGGAACTGAAGCTTTCTTT.